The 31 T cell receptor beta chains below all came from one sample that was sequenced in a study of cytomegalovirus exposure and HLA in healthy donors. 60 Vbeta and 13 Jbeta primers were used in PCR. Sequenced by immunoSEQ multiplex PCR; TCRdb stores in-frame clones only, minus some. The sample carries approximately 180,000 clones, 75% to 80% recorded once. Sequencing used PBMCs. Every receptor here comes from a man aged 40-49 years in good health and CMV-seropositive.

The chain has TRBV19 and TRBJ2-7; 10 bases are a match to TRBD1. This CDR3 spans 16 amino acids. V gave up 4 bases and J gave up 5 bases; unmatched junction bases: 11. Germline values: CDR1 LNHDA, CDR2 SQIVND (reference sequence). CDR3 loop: CASSTQRDRGGDEQYF. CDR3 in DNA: TGTGCCAGTAGTACCCAAAGGGACAGGGGTGGGGACGAGCAGTACTTC.

The CDR3 DNA is TGTGCCAGCAGCTCCGGGACTAGCACAGATACGCAGTATTTT. Protein: CASSSGTSTDTQYF. The chain couples TRBV7-3 to TRBJ2-3; D is perhaps TRBD2 (6 bases). The CDR3 loop spans 14 amino acids. In germline, CDR1 is SGHTA, CDR2 FQGTGA. The V and J ends lost 4 bases and 0 bases respectively, with 8 bases between them.

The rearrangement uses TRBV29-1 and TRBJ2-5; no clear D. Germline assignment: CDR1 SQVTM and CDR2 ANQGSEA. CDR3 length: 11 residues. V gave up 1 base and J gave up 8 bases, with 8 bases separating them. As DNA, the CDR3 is TGCAGCGTTGAAGTTTTCCAAACCCAGTACTTC. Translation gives CSVEVFQTQYF.

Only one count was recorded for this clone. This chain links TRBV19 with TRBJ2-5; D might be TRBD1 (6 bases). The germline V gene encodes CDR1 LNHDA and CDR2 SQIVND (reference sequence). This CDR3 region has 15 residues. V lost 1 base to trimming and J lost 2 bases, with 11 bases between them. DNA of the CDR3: TGTGCCAGTAGTATAGGGGCAGGGGCGCAAGAGACCCAGTACTTC. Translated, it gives CASSIGAGAQETQYF.

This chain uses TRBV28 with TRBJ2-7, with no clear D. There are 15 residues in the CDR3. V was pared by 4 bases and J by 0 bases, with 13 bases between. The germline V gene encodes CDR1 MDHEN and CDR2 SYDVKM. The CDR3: CASSWASTDSYEQYF. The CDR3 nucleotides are TGTGCCAGCAGTTGGGCCTCCACAGACTCCTACGAGCAGTACTTC.

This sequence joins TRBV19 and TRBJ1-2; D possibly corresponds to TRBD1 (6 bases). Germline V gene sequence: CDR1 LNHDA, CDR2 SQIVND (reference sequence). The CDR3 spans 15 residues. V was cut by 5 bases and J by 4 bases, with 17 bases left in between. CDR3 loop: CASSSQGARSYGYTF. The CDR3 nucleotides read TGTGCCAGTAGTTCACAGGGTGCGCGAAGCTATGGCTACACCTTC.

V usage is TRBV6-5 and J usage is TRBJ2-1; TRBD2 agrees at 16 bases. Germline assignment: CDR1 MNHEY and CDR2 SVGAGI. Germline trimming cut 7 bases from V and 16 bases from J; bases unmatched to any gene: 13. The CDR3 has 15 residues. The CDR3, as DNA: TGTGCCAGCACGCACAGGGGACTAGCGGGAGGGCCCGGTTTCTTC. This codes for CASTHRGLAGGPGFF.

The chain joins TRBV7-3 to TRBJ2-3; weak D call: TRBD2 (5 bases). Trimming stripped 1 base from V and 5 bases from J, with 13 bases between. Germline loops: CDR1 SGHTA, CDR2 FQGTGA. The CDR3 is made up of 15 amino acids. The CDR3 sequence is CASSLSGLRGDTQYF. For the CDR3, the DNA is TGTGCCAGCAGCTTAAGCGGCCTTCGGGGAGATACGCAGTATTTT.

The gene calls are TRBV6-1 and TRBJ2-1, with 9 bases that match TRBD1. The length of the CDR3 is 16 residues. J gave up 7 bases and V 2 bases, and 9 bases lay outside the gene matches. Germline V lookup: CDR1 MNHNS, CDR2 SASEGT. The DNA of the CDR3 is TGTGCCAGCAGTGAAATCTTGGACAGGGGTTTGAATGAGCAGTTCTTC. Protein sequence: CASSEILDRGLNEQFF.

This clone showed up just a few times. The chain's CDR3 is CASSLEYSQETQYF. In nucleotides, the CDR3 is TGCGCCAGCAGCTTGGAGTACAGCCAAGAGACCCAGTACTTC. The chain uses TRBV5-1 and TRBJ2-5, with no clear D. The V and J ends lost 0 bases and 1 base respectively, with 7 bases between them. The CDR3 is 14 residues long. Germline V lookup: CDR1 SGHRS, CDR2 YFSETQ.

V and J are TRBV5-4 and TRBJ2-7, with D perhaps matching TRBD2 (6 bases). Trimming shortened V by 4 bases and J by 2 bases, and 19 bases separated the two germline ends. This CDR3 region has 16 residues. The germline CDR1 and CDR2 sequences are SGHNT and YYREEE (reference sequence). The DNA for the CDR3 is TGTGCCAGCAGCCGGGCAGGCGCGGGCGGGACCTACGAGCAGTACTTC. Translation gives CASSRAGAGGTYEQYF. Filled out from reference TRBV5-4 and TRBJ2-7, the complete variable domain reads ETGVTQSPTHLIKTRGQQVTLRCSSQSGHNTVSWYQQALGQGPQFIFQYYREEENGRGNFPPRFSGLQFPNYSSELNVNALELDDSALYLCASSRAGAGGTYEQYFGPGTRLTVT.

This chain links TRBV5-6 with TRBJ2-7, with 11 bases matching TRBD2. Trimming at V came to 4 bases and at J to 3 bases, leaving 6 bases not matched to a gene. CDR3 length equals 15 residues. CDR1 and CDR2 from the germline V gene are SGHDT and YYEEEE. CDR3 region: CASSMGLADLYEQYF. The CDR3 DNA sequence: TGTGCCAGCAGCATGGGACTAGCGGATCTCTACGAGCAGTACTTC. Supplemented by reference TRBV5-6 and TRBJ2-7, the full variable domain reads DAGVTQSPTHLIKTRGQQVTLRCSPKSGHDTVSWYQQALGQGPQFIFQYYEEEERQRGNFPDRFSGHQFPNYSSELNVNALLLGDSALYLCASSMGLADLYEQYFGPGTRLTVT.

CDR3 sequence: CASSEEYSNQPQHF. In nucleotides, the CDR3 is TGTGCCAGCTCCGAGGAGTATAGCAATCAGCCCCAGCATTTT. The chain employs TRBV6-1 and TRBJ1-5; D ambiguous. The CDR3 runs 14 residues. Germline loops: CDR1 MNHNS, CDR2 SASEGT. Trimming stripped 8 bases from V and 0 bases from J, with 11 bases between.

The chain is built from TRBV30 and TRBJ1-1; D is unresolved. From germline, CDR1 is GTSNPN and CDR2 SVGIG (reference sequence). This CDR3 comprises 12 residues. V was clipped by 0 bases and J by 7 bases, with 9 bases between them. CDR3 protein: CAWSVSQVEAFF. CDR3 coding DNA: TGTGCCTGGAGTGTTTCCCAGGTTGAAGCTTTCTTT.

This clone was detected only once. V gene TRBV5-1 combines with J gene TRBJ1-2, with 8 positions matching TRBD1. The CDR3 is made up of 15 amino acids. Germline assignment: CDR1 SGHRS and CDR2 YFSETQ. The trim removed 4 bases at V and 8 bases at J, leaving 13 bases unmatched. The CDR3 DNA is TGCGCCAGCAGCCAGCGTGACAGGGGTAGTCGAGGCTACACCTTC. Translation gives CASSQRDRGSRGYTF. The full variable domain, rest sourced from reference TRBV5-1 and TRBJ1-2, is KAGVTQTPRYLIKTRGQQVTLSCSPISGHRSVSWYQQTPGQGLQFLFEYFSETQRNKGNFPGRFSGRQFSNSRSEMNVSTLELGDSALYLCASSQRDRGSRGYTFGSGTRLTVV.

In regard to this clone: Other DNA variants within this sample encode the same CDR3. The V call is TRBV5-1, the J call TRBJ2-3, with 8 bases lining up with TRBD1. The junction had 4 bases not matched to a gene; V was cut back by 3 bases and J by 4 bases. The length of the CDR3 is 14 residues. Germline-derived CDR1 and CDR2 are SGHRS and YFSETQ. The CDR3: CASSSTGVPDTQYF. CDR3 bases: TGCGCCAGCAGCTCGACAGGGGTACCAGATACGCAGTATTTT.

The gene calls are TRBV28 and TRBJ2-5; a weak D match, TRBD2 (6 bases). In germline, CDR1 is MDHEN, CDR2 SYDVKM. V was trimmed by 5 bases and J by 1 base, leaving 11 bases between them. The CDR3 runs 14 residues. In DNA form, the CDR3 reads TGTGCCAGCAGTACTAGCTCCAGCCAAGAGACCCAGTACTTC. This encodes CASSTSSSQETQYF.

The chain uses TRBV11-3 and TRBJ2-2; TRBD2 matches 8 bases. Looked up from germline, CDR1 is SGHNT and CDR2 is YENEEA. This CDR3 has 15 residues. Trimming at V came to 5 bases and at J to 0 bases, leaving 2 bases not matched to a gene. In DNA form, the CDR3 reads TGTGCCAGCAGCGTTAGCGGGACGAACACCGGGGAGCTGTTTTTT. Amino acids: CASSVSGTNTGELFF.

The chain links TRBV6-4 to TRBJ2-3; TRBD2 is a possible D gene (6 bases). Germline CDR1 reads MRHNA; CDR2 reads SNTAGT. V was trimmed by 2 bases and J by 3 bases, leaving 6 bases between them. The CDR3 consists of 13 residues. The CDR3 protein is CASSDGTTDTQYF. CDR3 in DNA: TGTGCCAGCAGTGACGGGACTACAGATACGCAGTATTTT.

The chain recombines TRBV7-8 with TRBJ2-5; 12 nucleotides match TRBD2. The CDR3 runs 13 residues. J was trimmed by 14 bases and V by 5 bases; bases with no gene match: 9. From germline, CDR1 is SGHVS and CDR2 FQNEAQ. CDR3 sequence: CASSPPSGRAYYF. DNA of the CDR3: TGTGCCAGCAGCCCGCCTAGCGGGAGGGCCTACTACTTC.

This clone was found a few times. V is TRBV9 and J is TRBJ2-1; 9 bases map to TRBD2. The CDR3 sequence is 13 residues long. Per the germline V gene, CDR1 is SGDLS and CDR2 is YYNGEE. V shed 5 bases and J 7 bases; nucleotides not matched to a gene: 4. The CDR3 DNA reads TGTGCCAGCAGTTGGCGGGAGGGTAATGAGCAGTTCTTC. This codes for CASSWREGNEQFF.

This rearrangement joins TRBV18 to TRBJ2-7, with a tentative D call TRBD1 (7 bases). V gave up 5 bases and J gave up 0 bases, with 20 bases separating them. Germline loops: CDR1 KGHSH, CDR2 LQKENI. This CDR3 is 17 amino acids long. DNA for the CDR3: TGTGCCAGCTCATCAAGCCGGGACAGCGGGTACTCCTACGAGCAGTACTTC. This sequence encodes CASSSSRDSGYSYEQYF.

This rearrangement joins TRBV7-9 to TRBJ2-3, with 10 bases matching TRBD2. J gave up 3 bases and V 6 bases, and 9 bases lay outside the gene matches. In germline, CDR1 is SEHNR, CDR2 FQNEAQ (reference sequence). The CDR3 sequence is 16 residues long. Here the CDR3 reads CASSVDSGRLTDTQYF. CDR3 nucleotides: TGTGCCAGCAGTGTCGATAGCGGGAGGTTAACAGATACGCAGTATTTT.

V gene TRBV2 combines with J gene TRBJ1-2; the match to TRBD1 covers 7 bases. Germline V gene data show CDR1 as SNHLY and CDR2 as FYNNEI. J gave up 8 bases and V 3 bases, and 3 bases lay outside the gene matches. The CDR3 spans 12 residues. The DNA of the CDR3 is TGTGCCAGCAGTGAGACAGGGAGGGGCTACACCTTC. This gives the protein CASSETGRGYTF.

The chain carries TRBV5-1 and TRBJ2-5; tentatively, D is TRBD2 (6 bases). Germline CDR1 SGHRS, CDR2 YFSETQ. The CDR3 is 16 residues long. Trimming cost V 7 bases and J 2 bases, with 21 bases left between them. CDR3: CASAPTGTPGQETQYF. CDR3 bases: TGCGCCAGCGCTCCAACCGGGACTCCGGGGCAAGAGACCCAGTACTTC.

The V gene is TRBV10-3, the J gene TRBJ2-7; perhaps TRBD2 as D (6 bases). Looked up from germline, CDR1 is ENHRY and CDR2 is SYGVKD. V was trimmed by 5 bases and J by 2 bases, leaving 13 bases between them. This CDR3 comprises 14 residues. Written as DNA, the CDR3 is TGTGCCATCAGTCCCCGGGGACTCACCTACGAGCAGTACTTC. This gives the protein CAISPRGLTYEQYF.

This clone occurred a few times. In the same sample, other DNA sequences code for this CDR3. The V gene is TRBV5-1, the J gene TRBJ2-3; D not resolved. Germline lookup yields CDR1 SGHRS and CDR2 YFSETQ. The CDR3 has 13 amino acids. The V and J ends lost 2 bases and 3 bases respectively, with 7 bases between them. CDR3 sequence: CASSLGATDTQYF. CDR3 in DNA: TGCGCCAGCAGCTTAGGAGCGACAGATACGCAGTATTTT.

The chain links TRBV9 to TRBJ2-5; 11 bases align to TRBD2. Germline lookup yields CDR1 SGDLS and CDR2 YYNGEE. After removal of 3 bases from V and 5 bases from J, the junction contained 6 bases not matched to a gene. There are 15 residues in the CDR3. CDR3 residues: CASSDLAGGRETQYF. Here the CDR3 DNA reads TGTGCCAGCAGCGACTTAGCGGGAGGGAGGGAGACCCAGTACTTC.

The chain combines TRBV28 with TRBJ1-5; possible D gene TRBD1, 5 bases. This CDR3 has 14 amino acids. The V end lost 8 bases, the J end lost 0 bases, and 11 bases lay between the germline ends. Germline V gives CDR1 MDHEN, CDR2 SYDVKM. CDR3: CASAGGNSNQPQHF. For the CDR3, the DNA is TGTGCCAGCGCGGGGGGAAATAGCAATCAGCCCCAGCATTTT.

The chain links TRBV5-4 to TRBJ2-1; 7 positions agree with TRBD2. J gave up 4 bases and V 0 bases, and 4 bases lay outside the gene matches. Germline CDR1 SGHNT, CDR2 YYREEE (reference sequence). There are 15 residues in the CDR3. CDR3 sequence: CASSLGGGTYNEQFF. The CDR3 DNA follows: TGTGCCAGCAGCTTGGGGGGGGGAACTTACAATGAGCAGTTCTTC.

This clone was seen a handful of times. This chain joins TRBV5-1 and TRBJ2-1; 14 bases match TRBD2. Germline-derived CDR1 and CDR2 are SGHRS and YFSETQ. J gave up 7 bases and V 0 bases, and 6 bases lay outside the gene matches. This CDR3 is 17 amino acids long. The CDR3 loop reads CASSLVTGTSGSNEQFF. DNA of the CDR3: TGCGCCAGCAGCTTGGTAACCGGGACTAGCGGGAGTAATGAGCAGTTCTTC.